This section outlines one T cell receptor (beta chain) sequence together with its context. Antigen specificity is unknown. The data belong to a study of T-cell memory formation after mild COVID-19. The overall study: TCR clusters mostly belonged to single donors. Study-wide results and limits: Among contracting clones, CD4+ were mainly CM/EM and CD8+ enriched in EMRA.

TCRdb reprocessed the 5' RACE reads with MiXCR, giving one entry per CDR3 protein. The repertoire holds about 260,000 distinct CDR3 sequences, 7% to 10% seen once, with roughly 23% in the top ten. The V gene's germline CDR1 is MNHEY and CDR2 SVGEGT. CDR3 size: 17 residues. V was trimmed by 0 bases and J by 2 bases, leaving 16 bases between them. The clonotype was recovered from a young man who had mild COVID-19 (a few samples of this study predate the infection). Cell type and time point are not known. This chain joins TRBV6-2 or TRBV6-3 and TRBJ2-5; the D call may be TRBD1 or TRBD2 (6 bases each). Sequencing was done on a sample of PBMCs or a T cell subset sorted from them (not recorded which). CDR3 sequence reads: CASSYSAERGDQETQYF. DNA of the CDR3: TGTGCCAGCAGTTACTCCGCGGAAAGGGGGGATCAAGAGACCCAGTACTTC.